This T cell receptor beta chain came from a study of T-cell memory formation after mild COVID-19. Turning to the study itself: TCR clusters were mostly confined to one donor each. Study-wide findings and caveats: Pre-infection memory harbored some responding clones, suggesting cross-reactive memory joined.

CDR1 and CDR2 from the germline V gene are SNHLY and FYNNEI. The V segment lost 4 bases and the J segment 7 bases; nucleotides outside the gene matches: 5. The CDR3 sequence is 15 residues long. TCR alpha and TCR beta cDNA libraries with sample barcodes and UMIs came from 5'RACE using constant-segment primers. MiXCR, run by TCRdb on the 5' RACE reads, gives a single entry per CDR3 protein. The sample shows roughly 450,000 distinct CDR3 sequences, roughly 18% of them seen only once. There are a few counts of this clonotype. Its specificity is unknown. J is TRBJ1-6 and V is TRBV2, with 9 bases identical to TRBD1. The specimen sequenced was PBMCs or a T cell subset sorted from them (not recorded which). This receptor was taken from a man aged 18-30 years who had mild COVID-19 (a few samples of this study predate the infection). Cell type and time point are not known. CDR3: CASSAWDRDNSPLHF. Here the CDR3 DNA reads TGTGCCAGCAGTGCATGGGACAGGGACAATTCACCCCTCCACTTT.